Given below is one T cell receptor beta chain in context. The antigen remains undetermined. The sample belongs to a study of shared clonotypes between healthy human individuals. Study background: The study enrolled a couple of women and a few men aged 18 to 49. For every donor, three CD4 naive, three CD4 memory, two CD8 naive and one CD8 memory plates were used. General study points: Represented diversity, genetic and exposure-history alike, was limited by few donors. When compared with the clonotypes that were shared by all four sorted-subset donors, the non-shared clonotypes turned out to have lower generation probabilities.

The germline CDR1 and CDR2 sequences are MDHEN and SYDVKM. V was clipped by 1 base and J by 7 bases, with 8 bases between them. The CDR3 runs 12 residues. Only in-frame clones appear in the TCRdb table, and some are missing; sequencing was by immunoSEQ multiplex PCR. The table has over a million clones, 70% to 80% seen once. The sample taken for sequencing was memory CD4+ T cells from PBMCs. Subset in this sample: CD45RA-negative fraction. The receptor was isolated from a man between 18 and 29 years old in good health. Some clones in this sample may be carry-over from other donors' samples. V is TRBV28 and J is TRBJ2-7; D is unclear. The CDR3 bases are TGTGCCAGCAGTTTATTTCTTCGTGAGCAGTACTTC. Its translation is CASSLFLREQYF.